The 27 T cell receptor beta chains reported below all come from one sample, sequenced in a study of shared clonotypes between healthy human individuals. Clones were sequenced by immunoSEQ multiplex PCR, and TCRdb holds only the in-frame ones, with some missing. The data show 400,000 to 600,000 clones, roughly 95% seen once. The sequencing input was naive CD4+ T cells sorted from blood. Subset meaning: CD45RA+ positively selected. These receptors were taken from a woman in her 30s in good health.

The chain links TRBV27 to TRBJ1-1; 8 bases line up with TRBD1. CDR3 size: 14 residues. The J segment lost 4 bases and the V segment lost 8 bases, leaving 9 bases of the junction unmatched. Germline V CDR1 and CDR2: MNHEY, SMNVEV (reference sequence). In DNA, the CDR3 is TGTGCCAGCGGGAAGGACAGGGCGGGCACTGAAGCTTTCTTT. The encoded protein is CASGKDRAGTEAFF.

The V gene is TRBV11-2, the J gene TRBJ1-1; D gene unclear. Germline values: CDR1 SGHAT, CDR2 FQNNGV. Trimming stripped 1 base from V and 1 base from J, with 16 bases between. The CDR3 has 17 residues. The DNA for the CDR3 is TGTGCCAGCAGCTTAGGTGTCAGAACAAGATCGAACACTGAAGCTTTCTTT. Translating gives CASSLGVRTRSNTEAFF.

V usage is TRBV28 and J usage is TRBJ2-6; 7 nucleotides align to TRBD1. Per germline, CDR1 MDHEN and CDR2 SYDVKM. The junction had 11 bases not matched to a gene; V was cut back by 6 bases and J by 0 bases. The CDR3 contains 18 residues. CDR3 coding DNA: TGTGCCAGCAGCTGGGGCACAGGGGCCGACTCTGGGGCCAACGTCCTGACTTTC. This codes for CASSWGTGADSGANVLTF. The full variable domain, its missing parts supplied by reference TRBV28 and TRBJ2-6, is DVKVTQSSRYLVKRTGEKVFLECVQDMDHENMFWYRQDPGLGLRLIYFSYDVKMKEKGDIPEGYSVSREKKERFSLILESASTNQTSMYLCASSWGTGADSGANVLTFGAGSRLTVL.

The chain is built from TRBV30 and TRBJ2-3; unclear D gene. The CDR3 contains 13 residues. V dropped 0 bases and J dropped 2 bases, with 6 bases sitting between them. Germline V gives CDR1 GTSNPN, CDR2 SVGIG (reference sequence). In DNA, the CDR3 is TGTGCCTGGAGTGTTCGGCACACAGATACGCAGTATTTT. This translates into CAWSVRHTDTQYF.

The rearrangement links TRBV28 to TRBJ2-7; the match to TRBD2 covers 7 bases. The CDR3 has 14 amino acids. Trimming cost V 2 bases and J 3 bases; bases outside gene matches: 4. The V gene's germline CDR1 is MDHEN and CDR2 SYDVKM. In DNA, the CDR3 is TGTGCCAGCAGTTTACTAGCGGAGAACTACGAGCAGTACTTC. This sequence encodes CASSLLAENYEQYF.

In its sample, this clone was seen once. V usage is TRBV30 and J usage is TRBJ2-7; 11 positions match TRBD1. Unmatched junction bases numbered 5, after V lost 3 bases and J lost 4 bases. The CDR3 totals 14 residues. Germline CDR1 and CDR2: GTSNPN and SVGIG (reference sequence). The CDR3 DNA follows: TGTGCCTGGAGGATGGACAGGGGGCAGTACGAGCAGTACTTC. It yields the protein CAWRMDRGQYEQYF.

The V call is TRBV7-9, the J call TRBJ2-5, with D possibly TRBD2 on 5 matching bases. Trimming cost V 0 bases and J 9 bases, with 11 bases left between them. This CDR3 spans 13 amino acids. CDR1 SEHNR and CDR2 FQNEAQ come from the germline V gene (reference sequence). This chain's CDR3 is CASSLAPSRAQYF. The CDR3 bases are TGTGCCAGCAGCTTAGCCCCCTCGAGGGCCCAGTACTTC.

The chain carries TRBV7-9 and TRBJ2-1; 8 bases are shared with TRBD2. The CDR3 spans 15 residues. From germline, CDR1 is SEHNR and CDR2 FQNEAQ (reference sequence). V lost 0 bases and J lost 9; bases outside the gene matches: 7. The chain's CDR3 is CASSLAPSGRPEQFF. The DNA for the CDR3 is TGTGCCAGCAGCTTAGCGCCAAGCGGGAGACCTGAGCAGTTCTTC.

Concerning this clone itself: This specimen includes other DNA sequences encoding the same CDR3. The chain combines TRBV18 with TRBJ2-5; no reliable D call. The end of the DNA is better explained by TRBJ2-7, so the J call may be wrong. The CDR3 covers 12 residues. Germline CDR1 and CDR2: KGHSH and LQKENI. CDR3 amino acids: CASSPGGYEQYF. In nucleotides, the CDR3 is TGTGCCAGCTCTCCCGGTGGCTACGAGCAGTACTTC.

The chain's CDR3 is CASSDRDILGNTIYF. The CDR3 coding sequence is TGTGCCAGCTCAGACCGGGACATTCTTGGAAACACCATATATTTT. The chain couples TRBV18 to TRBJ1-3, with TRBD1 as a possible D gene (6 bases). CDR3 length equals 15 residues. Trimming pared 5 bases from V and 3 bases from J, leaving 14 bases between. Germline CDR1 reads KGHSH; CDR2 reads LQKENI.

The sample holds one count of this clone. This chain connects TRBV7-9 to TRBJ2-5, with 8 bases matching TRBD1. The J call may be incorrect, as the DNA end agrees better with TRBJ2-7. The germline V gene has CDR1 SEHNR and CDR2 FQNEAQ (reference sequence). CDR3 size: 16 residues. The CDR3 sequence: CASSFYGQGRSYEQYF. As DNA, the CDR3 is TGTGCCAGCAGCTTTTATGGACAGGGTAGATCCTACGAGCAGTACTTC.

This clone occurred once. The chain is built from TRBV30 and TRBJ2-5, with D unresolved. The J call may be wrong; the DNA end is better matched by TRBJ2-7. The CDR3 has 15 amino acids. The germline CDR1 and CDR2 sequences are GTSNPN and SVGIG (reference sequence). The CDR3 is CAWSGGSTYSYEQYF. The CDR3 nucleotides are TGTGCCTGGAGTGGCGGCAGTACCTACTCCTACGAGCAGTACTTC.

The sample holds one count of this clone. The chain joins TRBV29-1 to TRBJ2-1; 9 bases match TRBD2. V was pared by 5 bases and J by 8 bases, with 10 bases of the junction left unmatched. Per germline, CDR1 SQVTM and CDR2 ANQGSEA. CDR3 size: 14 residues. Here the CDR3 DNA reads TGCAGCGTTTGTGGCGGGAGGGTCGGGTATGAGCAGTTCTTC. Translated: CSVCGGRVGYEQFF.

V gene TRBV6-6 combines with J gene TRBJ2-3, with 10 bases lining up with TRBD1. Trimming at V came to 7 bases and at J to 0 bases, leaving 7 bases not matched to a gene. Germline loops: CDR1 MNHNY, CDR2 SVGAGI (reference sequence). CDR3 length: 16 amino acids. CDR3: CASTPGTGVSTDTQYF. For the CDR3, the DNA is TGTGCCAGCACACCCGGGACAGGGGTTAGCACAGATACGCAGTATTTT.

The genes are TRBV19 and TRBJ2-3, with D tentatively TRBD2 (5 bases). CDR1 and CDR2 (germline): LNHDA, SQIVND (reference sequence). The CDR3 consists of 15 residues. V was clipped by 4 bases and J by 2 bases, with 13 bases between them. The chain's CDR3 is CASSTPEDYTDTQYF. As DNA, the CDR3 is TGTGCCAGTAGTACCCCGGAGGATTACACAGATACGCAGTATTTT. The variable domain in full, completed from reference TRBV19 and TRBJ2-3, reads DGGITQSPKYLFRKEGQNVTLSCEQNLNHDAMYWYRQDPGQGLRLIYYSQIVNDFQKGDIAEGYSVSREKKESFPLTVTSAQKNPTAFYLCASSTPEDYTDTQYFGPGTRLTVL.

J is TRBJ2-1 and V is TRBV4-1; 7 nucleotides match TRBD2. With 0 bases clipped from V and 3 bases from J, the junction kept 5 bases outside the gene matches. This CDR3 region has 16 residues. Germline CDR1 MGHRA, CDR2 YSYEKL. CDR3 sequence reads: CASSQEKRDYYNEQFF. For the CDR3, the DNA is TGCGCCAGCAGCCAAGAAAAGCGGGATTACTACAATGAGCAGTTCTTC.

This chain's CDR3 is CASREGRAGGSYEQYF. The CDR3 coding sequence is TGTGCCAGCAGGGAGGGGAGGGCAGGGGGTAGCTACGAGCAGTACTTC. V is TRBV28 and J is TRBJ2-7; the D gene could be TRBD1 or TRBD2 (7 bases each). V was trimmed by 6 bases and J by 3 bases, leaving 21 bases between them. This CDR3 is 16 amino acids long. Germline V gives CDR1 MDHEN, CDR2 SYDVKM. The entire variable domain, with the rest obtained from reference TRBV28 and TRBJ2-7, is as follows: DVKVTQSSRYLVKRTGEKVFLECVQDMDHENMFWYRQDPGLGLRLIYFSYDVKMKEKGDIPEGYSVSREKKERFSLILESASTNQTSMYLCASREGRAGGSYEQYFGPGTRLTVT.

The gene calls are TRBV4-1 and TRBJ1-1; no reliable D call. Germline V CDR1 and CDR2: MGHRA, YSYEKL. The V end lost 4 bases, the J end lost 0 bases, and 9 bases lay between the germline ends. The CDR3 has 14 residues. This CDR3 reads CASSPSFMNTEAFF. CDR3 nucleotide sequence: TGCGCCAGCAGCCCCTCTTTCATGAACACTGAAGCTTTCTTT.

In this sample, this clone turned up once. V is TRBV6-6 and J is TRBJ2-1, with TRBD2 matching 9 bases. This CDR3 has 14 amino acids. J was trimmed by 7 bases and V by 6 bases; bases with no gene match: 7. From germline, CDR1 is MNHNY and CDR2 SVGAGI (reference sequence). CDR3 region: CASSYSGSKNEQFF. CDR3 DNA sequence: TGTGCCAGCAGCTATAGCGGGAGCAAGAATGAGCAGTTCTTC.

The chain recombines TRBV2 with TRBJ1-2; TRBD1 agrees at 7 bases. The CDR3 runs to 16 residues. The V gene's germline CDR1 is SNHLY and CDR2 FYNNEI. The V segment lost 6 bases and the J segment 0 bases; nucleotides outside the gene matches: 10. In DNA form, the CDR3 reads TGTGCCAGCAGGGCGACAGGGCCTTATACTAACTATGGCTACACCTTC. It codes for CASRATGPYTNYGYTF.

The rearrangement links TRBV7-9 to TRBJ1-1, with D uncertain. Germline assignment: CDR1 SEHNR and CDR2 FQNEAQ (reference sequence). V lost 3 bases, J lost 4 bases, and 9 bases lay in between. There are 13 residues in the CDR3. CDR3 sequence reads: CASSFEVGTEAFF. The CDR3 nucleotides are TGTGCCAGCAGCTTTGAGGTGGGCACTGAAGCTTTCTTT. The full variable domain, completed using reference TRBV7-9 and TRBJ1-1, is DTGVSQNPRHKITKRGQNVTFRCDPISEHNRLYWYRQTLGQGPEFLTYFQNEAQLEKSRLLSDRFSAERPKGSFSTLEIQRTEQGDSAMYLCASSFEVGTEAFFGQGTRLTVV.

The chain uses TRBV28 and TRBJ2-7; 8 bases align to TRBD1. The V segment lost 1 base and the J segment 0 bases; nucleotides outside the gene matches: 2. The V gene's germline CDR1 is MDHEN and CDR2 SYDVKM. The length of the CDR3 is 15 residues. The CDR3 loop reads CASSLSGQGSYEQYF. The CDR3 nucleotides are TGTGCCAGCAGTTTATCAGGACAGGGCTCCTACGAGCAGTACTTC.

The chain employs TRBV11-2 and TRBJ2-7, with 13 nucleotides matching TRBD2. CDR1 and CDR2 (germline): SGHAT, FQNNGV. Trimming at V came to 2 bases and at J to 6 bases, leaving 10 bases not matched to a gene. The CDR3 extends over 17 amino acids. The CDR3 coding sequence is TGTGCCAGCAGCTTAAATGTTAGGACTAGCGGGAGTGGCGAGCAGTACTTC. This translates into CASSLNVRTSGSGEQYF.

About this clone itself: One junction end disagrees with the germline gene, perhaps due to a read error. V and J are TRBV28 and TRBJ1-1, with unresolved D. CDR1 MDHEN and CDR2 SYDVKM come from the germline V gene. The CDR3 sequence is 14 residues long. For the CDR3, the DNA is TGTGTCAGCAGTCTGACTCCTCCGAACACTGAAGCTTTCTTT. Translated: CVSSLTPPNTEAFF.

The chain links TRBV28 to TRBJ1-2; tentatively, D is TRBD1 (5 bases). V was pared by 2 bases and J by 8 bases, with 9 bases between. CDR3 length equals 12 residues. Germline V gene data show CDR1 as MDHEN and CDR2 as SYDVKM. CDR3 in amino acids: CASSLGADGYTF. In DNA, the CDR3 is TGTGCCAGCAGTTTAGGGGCAGACGGCTACACCTTC.

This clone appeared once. The CDR3: CASSRTGNYGYTF. The CDR3 coding sequence is TGCGCCAGCAGCCGTACAGGGAACTATGGCTACACCTTC. V usage is TRBV5-1 and J usage is TRBJ1-2; D might be TRBD1 (6 bases). Germline loops: CDR1 SGHRS, CDR2 YFSETQ. The CDR3 loop spans 13 amino acids. The V end was cut by 4 bases, the J end by 2 bases, with 9 bases between.

CDR3 amino acids: CASSERGQGGTEAFF. CDR3 DNA: TGTGCCAGCAGTGAAAGGGGACAGGGGGGTACGGAAGCTTTCTTT. The V call is TRBV2, the J call TRBJ1-1, with TRBD1 matching 11 bases. Germline V CDR1 and CDR2: SNHLY, FYNNEI. The CDR3 has 15 residues. V was pared by 2 bases and J by 8 bases, with 7 bases of the junction left unmatched.